This T cell receptor (beta chain) was sequenced for a study of blood T cell repertoires in COVID-19 (dated by TCRdb to 2020 to 2021). Turning to the overall study: Samples covering the acute and convalescent phases of COVID-19 were provided by collaborators in the United States, Italy and Spain. The prospective study material was composed of cDNA or gDNA derived from T cells, B-cell-depleted T cells, or PBMCs. The dataset comprised deeply sampled blood TCRbeta repertoires from subjects exposed to, actively infected with, or recovered from COVID-19. The repertoires were released in a freely available public database intended as a resource for research on the immune response to SARS-CoV-2. Samples came from the ongoing ImmuneRACE study (first 160 participants) plus 1,254 subjects from 6 global collaborators. Nearly every sample came with metadata listing a de-identified subject ID, COVID-19 status, age in years and sex. Where available, HLA class I and class II types were taken from metadata supplied by the sample provider and were not determined by assay-based typing.

The germline V end is reduced by 1 base and the J end by 5 bases; junction bases left unmatched: 16. From the germline V gene (reference sequence), CDR1 is LGHDT and CDR2 is YNNKEL. The CDR3, cysteine through phenylalanine, is 19 amino acids long. CDR3 DNA is the only sequence kept; it has 57 bases, read in frame from the first base. The investigation overall reported the following: Clinical and demographic metadata were provided uncurated, with the amount varying by source and participant.

TCRbeta CDR3 regions were amplified from genomic DNA using the immunoSEQ Assay, a bias-controlled multiplex PCR. The paper's data handling went like this. The number of nucleated cells in each sample was estimated from the amplification of reference gene primers within the assay. Sequence reads were collapsed and filtered to measure the absolute abundance of every unique TCRbeta CDR3 rearrangement. For each sample, productive Simpson clonality was calculated by taking the square root of Simpson's diversity index across productive rearrangements. Here the immuneACCESS table is served through TCRdb, limited to in-frame sequences with V and J called. Missing clones are a known gap in these copies; in checked studies unresolved V genes cover under half, and the rest lacks a known reason. That table furnishes V, J and clone size, whereas the DNA furnished D and trimming. The table for this sample lists 200,000 or so clones; roughly four fifths of them were counted only once. Approximately 1.4% of the sample comes from the top ten.

Participants in the prospective study were enrolled through a virtual design, were aged roughly 18 to 100 years, and lived in roughly 26 United States geographic areas. In the prospective study, cohorts were assigned on the basis of participant-reported clinical history obtained from a screening survey and a study questionnaire. In the prospective study, whole blood, serum and a nasopharyngeal or oropharyngeal swab were collected from each participant by mobile phlebotomists. Participants in the prospective study had the option to provide additional blood draws and questionnaires over an approximately two-month period. Prospective study blood samples were shipped either frozen or at room temperature before DNA extraction. On this clone itself: Its recognized antigen is unknown. Base qualities were left out, and no much larger clone turns up one base away.

The sequenced sample consisted of PBMCs or T cells enriched from blood (not recorded which). This TCR derives from a woman aged 40 to 50 with acute COVID-19. The chain was built from TRBV3-1 (or the pseudogene TRBV3-2) and TRBJ2-7; 11 middle bases align to TRBD2. This receptor carries the CDR3 CASSQAMGSGRASPHEQYF. Read as DNA, the sequence is TGTGCCAGCAGCCAAGCTATGGGTAGCGGGAGGGCCAGTCCCCACGAGCAGTACTTC.